Listed below are T cell receptor beta chains from one sample, sequenced in a study of blood T cell repertoires in COVID-19. This table comes from immunoSEQ multiplex PCR, and its TCRdb copy is limited to in-frame clones, with some not included. The sample records 250,000 to 350,000 clones, just over 90% being singletons. Sample: peripheral blood. The receptors stem from a woman aged 25 to 39 with COVID-19, enrolled during active disease. CDR3s include the opening cysteine and the closing phenylalanine or tryptophan. D genes are given only for firm matches. For some rows the clone size is stated as once, few or many, or as a class when expanded; others skip it.

CDR3 DNA: TGTGCCAGCAGTTGGGATAGCGAATACACTGGGGAGACCCAGTACTTC; CDR3 protein: CASSWDSEYTGETQYF; J gene: TRBJ2-5; clone size: .; D gene: .; V gene: TRBV6-5
CDR3 DNA: TGTGCCAGCAGTGAACAGGGCAGGGCATTGAACACTGAAGCTTTCTTT; CDR3 protein: CASSEQGRALNTEAFF; J gene: TRBJ1-1; clone size: .; D gene: .; V gene: TRBV2
CDR3 DNA: TGTGCCAGCAGCCAATCTCACCAGGGGTGGAATTCACCCCTCCACTTT; CDR3 protein: CASSQSHQGWNSPLHF; J gene: TRBJ1-6; clone size: once; D gene: .; V gene: TRBV28
CDR3 DNA: TGTGCCAGCAGCGATTTTACCGGGACTCCCTCGGGCGAGACCCAGTACTTC; CDR3 protein: CASSDFTGTPSGETQYF; J gene: TRBJ2-5; clone size: .; D gene: .; V gene: TRBV5-4
CDR3 DNA: TGCAGCGTTGAAACAGGAGAGACCCAGTACTTC; CDR3 protein: CSVETGETQYF; J gene: TRBJ2-5; clone size: .; D gene: .; V gene: TRBV29-1
CDR3 DNA: TGTGCCAGCTCACCCGCGGGTCAAGAGACCCAGTACTTC; CDR3 protein: CASSPAGQETQYF; J gene: TRBJ2-5; clone size: .; D gene: .; V gene: TRBV18
CDR3 DNA: TGTGCCAGCAGCTTCCACGGGACAGGGGATCCCTTGGATGAGCAGTTCTTC; CDR3 protein: CASSFHGTGDPLDEQFF; J gene: TRBJ2-1; clone size: .; D gene: TRBD1; V gene: TRBV5-6
CDR3 DNA: TGTGCCAGCGTACCTGGACAGGGCGGCTTTTCACCCCTCCACTTT; CDR3 protein: CASVPGQGGFSPLHF; J gene: TRBJ1-6; clone size: .; D gene: TRBD1; V gene: TRBV28
CDR3 DNA: TGTGCCAGCACCCACTTGGACTGGACTAGCGGTTCTGGGGCCAACGTCCTGACTTTC; CDR3 protein: CASTHLDWTSGSGANVLTF; J gene: TRBJ2-6; clone size: .; D gene: TRBD2; V gene: TRBV7-2
CDR3 DNA: TGTGCCAGCAGCCAAGATCGACAAAACACAGATACGCAGTATTTT; CDR3 protein: CASSQDRQNTDTQYF; J gene: TRBJ2-3; clone size: .; D gene: .; V gene: TRBV3-1/TRBV3-2
CDR3 DNA: TGTGCCAGCAGCTGGGAACTAGCGGGAGGGGGCAATGAGCAGTTCTTC; CDR3 protein: CASSWELAGGGNEQFF; J gene: TRBJ2-1; clone size: .; D gene: TRBD2; V gene: TRBV5-4
CDR3 DNA: TGTGCCAGCAGCCAGCTGCGGGGCCAAGGGATTGATTCACCCCTCCACTTT; CDR3 protein: CASSQLRGQGIDSPLHF; J gene: TRBJ1-6; clone size: .; D gene: .; V gene: TRBV14
CDR3 DNA: TGCGCCAGCAGCTTGGTGGCGGGAGGTTACTACAATGAGCAGTTCTTC; CDR3 protein: CASSLVAGGYYNEQFF; J gene: TRBJ2-1; clone size: .; D gene: TRBD2; V gene: TRBV5-1
CDR3 DNA: TGTGCCAGCAGGGAGACAGGGGCCTATGGCTACACCTTC; CDR3 protein: CASRETGAYGYTF; J gene: TRBJ1-2; clone size: .; D gene: TRBD1; V gene: TRBV28
CDR3 DNA: TGTGCCAGCAGTTCCCTAGCGGGAGAGGGCGGGGAGCTGTTTTTT; CDR3 protein: CASSSLAGEGGELFF; J gene: TRBJ2-2; clone size: once; D gene: TRBD2; V gene: TRBV6-5
CDR3 DNA: TGTGCCAGCAGCCCACTGTTGAGTAGACAGGGCTCTAATTCACCCCTCCACTTT; CDR3 protein: CASSPLLSRQGSNSPLHF; J gene: TRBJ1-6; clone size: .; D gene: TRBD1; V gene: TRBV7-9
CDR3 DNA: TGCGCCAGCAGCCCCAGGACTCCTAACTATGGCTACACCTTC; CDR3 protein: CASSPRTPNYGYTF; J gene: TRBJ1-2; clone size: .; D gene: .; V gene: TRBV5-1
CDR3 DNA: TGTGCCAGCAGTACCCGGACTAGCGGGAAGGGAGTAGATACGCAGTATTTT; CDR3 protein: CASSTRTSGKGVDTQYF; J gene: TRBJ2-3; clone size: once; D gene: TRBD2; V gene: TRBV5-4
CDR3 DNA: TGTGCCAGTAGACAGGGGGCGTCTGGTGGCTACACCTTC; CDR3 protein: CASRQGASGGYTF; J gene: TRBJ1-2; clone size: .; D gene: TRBD1; V gene: TRBV27
CDR3 DNA: TGCGCCAGCAGGAGCTCCTACAATGAGCAGTTCTTC; CDR3 protein: CASRSSYNEQFF; J gene: TRBJ2-1; clone size: .; D gene: .; V gene: TRBV4-1
CDR3 DNA: TGTGCCAGCAGCCAAGAAGCACGGGAGTTCGTGGATGGCTACACCTTC; CDR3 protein: CASSQEAREFVDGYTF; J gene: TRBJ1-2; clone size: .; D gene: .; V gene: TRBV3-1/TRBV3-2
CDR3 DNA: TGTGCCACCAGTGATAGGACAGGGGGAAGCAATCAGCCCCAGCATTTT; CDR3 protein: CATSDRTGGSNQPQHF; J gene: TRBJ1-5; clone size: .; D gene: TRBD1; V gene: TRBV24-1
CDR3 DNA: TGTGCCTGGAGGTTGGAGCGGACCTACGAGCAGTACTTC; CDR3 protein: CAWRLERTYEQYF; J gene: TRBJ2-7; clone size: few; D gene: .; V gene: TRBV30
CDR3 DNA: TGTGCCAGTAGTAAAAGGACAGGGAGCTCCTACGAGCAGTACTTC; CDR3 protein: CASSKRTGSSYEQYF; J gene: TRBJ2-7; clone size: .; D gene: TRBD1; V gene: TRBV19
CDR3 DNA: TGCGCCAGCAGTCTATCCCTGGAGGGTCGCAGGGAAAAACTGTTTTTT; CDR3 protein: CASSLSLEGRREKLFF; J gene: TRBJ1-4; clone size: .; D gene: .; V gene: TRBV10-1
CDR3 DNA: TGCGCCAGCAGCTTAAAAGCGGACTCCTACAATGAGCAGTTCTTC; CDR3 protein: CASSLKADSYNEQFF; J gene: TRBJ2-1; clone size: .; D gene: .; V gene: TRBV5-1
CDR3 DNA: TGTGCCACCAGCAGAGTATCCGGAGATGGCTACACCTTC; CDR3 protein: CATSRVSGDGYTF; J gene: TRBJ1-2; clone size: .; D gene: .; V gene: TRBV15
CDR3 DNA: TGTGCCACCAGCAGAGATTCTAGCGTAGAGCAGTTCTTC; CDR3 protein: CATSRDSSVEQFF; J gene: TRBJ2-1; clone size: .; D gene: .; V gene: TRBV15
CDR3 DNA: TGTGCCAGCAGTACAACTAGCGGGAGGGCGTACTTC; CDR3 protein: CASSTTSGRAYF; J gene: TRBJ2-7; clone size: .; D gene: TRBD2; V gene: TRBV6-5
CDR3 DNA: TGCGCCAGTTCAGACAGGATCTACGGGCAGTTCTTC; CDR3 protein: CASSDRIYGQFF; J gene: TRBJ2-1; clone size: .; D gene: .; V gene: TRBV10-1
CDR3 DNA: TGTGCCAGCAGCGGGACTAGCGGGAGCGCATCCCGCTCCTACGAGCAGTACTTC; CDR3 protein: CASSGTSGSASRSYEQYF; J gene: TRBJ2-7; clone size: .; D gene: TRBD2; V gene: TRBV3-1/TRBV3-2
CDR3 DNA: TGTGCCAGCAGCATAACCGGGACACCAGGCACCCCCGGAGATACGCAGTATTTT; CDR3 protein: CASSITGTPGTPGDTQYF; J gene: TRBJ2-3; clone size: .; D gene: .; V gene: TRBV6-4
CDR3 DNA: TGTGCCTGGTCTAAGGGGCCCAATGAAAAACTGTTTTTT; CDR3 protein: CAWSKGPNEKLFF; J gene: TRBJ1-4; clone size: .; D gene: .; V gene: TRBV30
CDR3 DNA: TGTGCCAGTAGTAGGGACAGGGCCCGAGATGGCTACACCTTC; CDR3 protein: CASSRDRARDGYTF; J gene: TRBJ1-2; clone size: .; D gene: TRBD1; V gene: TRBV19
CDR3 DNA: TGTGCCTTCGACCCGGGACAGCACAAGCAGTACTTC; CDR3 protein: CAFDPGQHKQYF; J gene: TRBJ2-7; clone size: .; D gene: TRBD1; V gene: TRBV30
CDR3 DNA: TGTGCCAGCAGTGATAGGACAGGGGGCTATATGGCTTTCTTT; CDR3 protein: CASSDRTGGYMAFF; J gene: TRBJ1-1; clone size: .; D gene: TRBD1; V gene: TRBV2
CDR3 DNA: TGTGCCAGCAGCCAAGCTGGGGCTGGGACTGAAGCTTTCTTT; CDR3 protein: CASSQAGAGTEAFF; J gene: TRBJ1-1; clone size: .; D gene: .; V gene: TRBV3-1/TRBV3-2
CDR3 DNA: TGTGCCAGCTCACCGTGGACAGGGAGCTCCTACAATGAGCAGTTCTTC; CDR3 protein: CASSPWTGSSYNEQFF; J gene: TRBJ2-1; clone size: .; D gene: TRBD1; V gene: TRBV18
CDR3 DNA: TGTGCCACCAGCAGAGAGGCTAGCGGGGCCGGGGAGCTGTTTTTT; CDR3 protein: CATSREASGAGELFF; J gene: TRBJ2-2; clone size: .; D gene: TRBD2; V gene: TRBV15
CDR3 DNA: TGTGCCAGCTCACTAACCTACTCGGGACAGATAACTTATGGCTACACCTTC; CDR3 protein: CASSLTYSGQITYGYTF; J gene: TRBJ1-2; clone size: .; D gene: TRBD1; V gene: TRBV18
CDR3 DNA: TGTGCCAGTAGTGCAGGGTTTACTAATGAAAAACTGTTTTTT; CDR3 protein: CASSAGFTNEKLFF; J gene: TRBJ1-4; clone size: .; D gene: .; V gene: TRBV19
CDR3 DNA: TGCAGCGCCCGCGGACAAGGATTCTACAATGAGCAGTTCTTC; CDR3 protein: CSARGQGFYNEQFF; J gene: TRBJ2-1; clone size: .; D gene: .; V gene: TRBV29-1
CDR3 DNA: TGTGCCACGGGGACATTCACAGATACGCAGTATTTT; CDR3 protein: CATGTFTDTQYF; J gene: TRBJ2-3; clone size: .; D gene: .; V gene: TRBV6-5
CDR3 DNA: TGTGCCAGCAGCCCGGGCGGGATCGATTCACCCCTCCACTTT; CDR3 protein: CASSPGGIDSPLHF; J gene: TRBJ1-6; clone size: .; D gene: .; V gene: TRBV5-5
CDR3 DNA: TGTGCCTGGAGTCGGGGGGCGAACTATGGCTACACCTTC; CDR3 protein: CAWSRGANYGYTF; J gene: TRBJ1-2; clone size: .; D gene: .; V gene: TRBV30
CDR3 DNA: TGTGCTAGTGGTTTGGACAGGTTCTACGAGCAGTACTTC; CDR3 protein: CASGLDRFYEQYF; J gene: TRBJ2-7; clone size: .; D gene: .; V gene: TRBV12-5
CDR3 DNA: TGTGCCTACTTAAACGGGACAGTCGACAACTATGGCTACACCTTC; CDR3 protein: CAYLNGTVDNYGYTF; J gene: TRBJ1-2; clone size: .; D gene: TRBD1; V gene: TRBV30
CDR3 DNA: TGTGCCAGCAGTGATCCTTCAATTTGGGACAGGGGATCGGGGGCCAACGTCCTGACTTTC; CDR3 protein: CASSDPSIWDRGSGANVLTF; J gene: TRBJ2-6; clone size: many; D gene: TRBD1; V gene: TRBV2
CDR3 DNA: TGTGCCAGCAGCTTAGTCCAGCGGGAGGTCGGGGTCGAGCAGTTCTTC; CDR3 protein: CASSLVQREVGVEQFF; J gene: TRBJ2-1; clone size: .; D gene: TRBD2; V gene: TRBV13
CDR3 DNA: TGCGCCAGCAGCCCAGGAGGCCCGGGGTCACCCCTCCACTTT; CDR3 protein: CASSPGGPGSPLHF; J gene: TRBJ1-6; clone size: few; D gene: .; V gene: TRBV5-1
CDR3 DNA: TGTGCCAGCAGTTTGGGCAGCTATGGCTACACCTTC; CDR3 protein: CASSLGSYGYTF; J gene: TRBJ1-2; clone size: .; D gene: .; V gene: TRBV28